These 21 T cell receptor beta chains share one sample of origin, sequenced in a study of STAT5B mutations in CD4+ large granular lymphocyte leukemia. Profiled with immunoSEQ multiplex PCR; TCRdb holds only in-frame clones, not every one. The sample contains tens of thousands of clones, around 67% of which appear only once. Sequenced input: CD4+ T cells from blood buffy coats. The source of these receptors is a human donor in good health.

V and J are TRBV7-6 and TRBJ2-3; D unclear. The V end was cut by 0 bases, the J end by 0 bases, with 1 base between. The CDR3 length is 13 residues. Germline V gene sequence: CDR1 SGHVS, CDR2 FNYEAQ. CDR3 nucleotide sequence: TGTGCCAGCAGCTTAGCTAGCACAGATACGCAGTATTTT. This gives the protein CASSLASTDTQYF.

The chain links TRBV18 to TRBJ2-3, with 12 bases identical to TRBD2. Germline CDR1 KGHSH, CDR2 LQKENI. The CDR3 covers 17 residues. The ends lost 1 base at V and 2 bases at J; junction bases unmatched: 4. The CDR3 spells CASSPRLAGGITDTQYF. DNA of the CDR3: TGTGCCAGCTCACCACGGCTAGCGGGGGGGATCACAGATACGCAGTATTTT.

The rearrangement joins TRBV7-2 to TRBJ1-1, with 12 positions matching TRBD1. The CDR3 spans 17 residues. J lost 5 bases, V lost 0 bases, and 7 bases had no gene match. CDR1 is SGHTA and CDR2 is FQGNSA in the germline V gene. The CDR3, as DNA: TGTGCCAGCAGCTTAGCGATGGGGACAGGGGGCGCGACTGAAGCTTTCTTT. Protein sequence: CASSLAMGTGGATEAFF.

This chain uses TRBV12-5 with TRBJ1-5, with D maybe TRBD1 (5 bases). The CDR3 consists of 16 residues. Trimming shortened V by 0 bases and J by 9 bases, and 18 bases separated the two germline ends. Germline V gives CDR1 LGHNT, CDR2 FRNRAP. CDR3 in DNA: TGTGCTAGTGGTTTGGTAGTGGGGCGGGGGATTGGGCCCCAGCATTTT. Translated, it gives CASGLVVGRGIGPQHF.

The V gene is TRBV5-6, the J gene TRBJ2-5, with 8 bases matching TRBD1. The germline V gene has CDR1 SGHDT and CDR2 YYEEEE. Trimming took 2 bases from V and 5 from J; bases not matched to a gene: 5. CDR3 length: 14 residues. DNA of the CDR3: TGTGCCAGCAGCTTTCTCACAGGGGGGGAGACCCAGTACTTC. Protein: CASSFLTGGETQYF.

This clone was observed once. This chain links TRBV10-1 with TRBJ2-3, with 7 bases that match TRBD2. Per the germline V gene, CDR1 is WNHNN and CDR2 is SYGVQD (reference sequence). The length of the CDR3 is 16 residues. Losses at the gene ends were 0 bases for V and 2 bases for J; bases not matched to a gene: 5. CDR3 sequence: CASSESLAGDTDTQYF. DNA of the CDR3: TGCGCCAGCAGTGAGTCGTTGGCGGGGGACACAGATACGCAGTATTTT.

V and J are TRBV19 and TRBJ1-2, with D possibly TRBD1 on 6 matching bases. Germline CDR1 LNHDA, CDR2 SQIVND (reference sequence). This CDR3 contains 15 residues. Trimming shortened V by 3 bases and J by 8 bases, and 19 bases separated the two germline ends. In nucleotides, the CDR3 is TGTGCCAGTAGTATGGGTCGACAGGTCAGAGAGGGCTACACCTTC. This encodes CASSMGRQVREGYTF.

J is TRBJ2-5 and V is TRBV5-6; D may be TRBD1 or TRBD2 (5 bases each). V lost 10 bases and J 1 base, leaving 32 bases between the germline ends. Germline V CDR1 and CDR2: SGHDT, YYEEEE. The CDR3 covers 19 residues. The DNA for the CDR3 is TGTGCCGGCAACCTACGACAGACGGGGTTGGATAGGCCCCAAGAGACCCAGTACTTC. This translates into CAGNLRQTGLDRPQETQYF. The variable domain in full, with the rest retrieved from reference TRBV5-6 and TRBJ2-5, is DAGVTQSPTHLIKTRGQQVTLRCSPKSGHDTVSWYQQALGQGPQFIFQYYEEEERQRGNFPDRFSGHQFPNYSSELNVNALLLGDSALYLCAGNLRQTGLDRPQETQYFGPGTRLLVL.

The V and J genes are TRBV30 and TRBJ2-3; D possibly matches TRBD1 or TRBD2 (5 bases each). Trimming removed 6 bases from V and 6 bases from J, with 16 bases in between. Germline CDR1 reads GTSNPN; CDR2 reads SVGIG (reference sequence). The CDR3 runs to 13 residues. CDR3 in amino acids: CACPIGGGDTQYF. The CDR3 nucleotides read TGTGCCTGCCCAATTGGTGGGGGTGATACGCAGTATTTT.

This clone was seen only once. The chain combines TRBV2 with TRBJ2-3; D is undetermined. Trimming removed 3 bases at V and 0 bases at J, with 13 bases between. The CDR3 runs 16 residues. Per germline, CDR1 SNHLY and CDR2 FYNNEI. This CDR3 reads CASSEGMTSSTDTQYF. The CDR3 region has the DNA TGTGCCAGCAGTGAGGGGATGACAAGCAGCACAGATACGCAGTATTTT. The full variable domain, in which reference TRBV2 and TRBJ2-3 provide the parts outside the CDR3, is EPEVTQTPSHQVTQMGQEVILRCVPISNHLYFYWYRQILGQKVEFLVSFYNNEISEKSEIFDDQFSVERPDGSNFTLKIRSTKLEDSAMYFCASSEGMTSSTDTQYFGPGTRLTVL.

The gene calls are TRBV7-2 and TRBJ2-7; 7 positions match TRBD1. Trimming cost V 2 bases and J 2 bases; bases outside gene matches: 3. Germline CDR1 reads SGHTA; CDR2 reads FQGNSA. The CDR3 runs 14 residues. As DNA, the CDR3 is TGTGCCAGCAGCTTATGGGGACAGCCCTACGAGCAGTACTTC. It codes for CASSLWGQPYEQYF.

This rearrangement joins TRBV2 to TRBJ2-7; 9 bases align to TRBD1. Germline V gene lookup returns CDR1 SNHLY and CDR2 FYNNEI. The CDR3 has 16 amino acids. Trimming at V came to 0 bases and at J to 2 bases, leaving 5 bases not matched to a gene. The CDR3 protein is CASSEATGTGTYEQYF. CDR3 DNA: TGTGCCAGCAGTGAAGCAACCGGGACAGGGACCTACGAGCAGTACTTC.

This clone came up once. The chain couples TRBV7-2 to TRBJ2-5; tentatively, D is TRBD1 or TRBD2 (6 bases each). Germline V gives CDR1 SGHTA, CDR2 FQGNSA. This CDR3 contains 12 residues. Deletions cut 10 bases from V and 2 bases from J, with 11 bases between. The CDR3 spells CATGGSQETQYF. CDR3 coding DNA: TGTGCCACCGGGGGCAGTCAAGAGACCCAGTACTTC.

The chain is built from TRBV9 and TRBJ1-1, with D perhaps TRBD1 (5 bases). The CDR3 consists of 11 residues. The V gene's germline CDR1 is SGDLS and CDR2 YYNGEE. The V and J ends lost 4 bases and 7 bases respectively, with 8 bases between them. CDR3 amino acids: CASSRGGEAFF. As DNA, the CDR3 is TGTGCCAGCAGCCGGGGGGGTGAAGCTTTCTTT.

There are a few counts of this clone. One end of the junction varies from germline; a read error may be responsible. CDR3 amino acids: CASSLDGYTEAFF. CDR3 sequence (DNA): TGTGCCAGCAGCTTAGATGGTTACACGGAAGCTTTCTTT. The chain combines TRBV11-1 with TRBJ1-1; the D is unclear. CDR1 and CDR2 from the germline V gene are SGHAT and FQDESV (reference sequence). The CDR3 totals 13 residues.

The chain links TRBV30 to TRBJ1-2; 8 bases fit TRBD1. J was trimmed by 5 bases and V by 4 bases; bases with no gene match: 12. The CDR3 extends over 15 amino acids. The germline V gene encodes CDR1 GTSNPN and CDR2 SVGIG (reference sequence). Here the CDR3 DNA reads TGTGCCTGGACAGGGGGCGGGAGGGGGGCTTATGGCTACACCTTC. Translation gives CAWTGGGRGAYGYTF. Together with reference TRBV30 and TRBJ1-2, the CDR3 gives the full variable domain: SQTIHQWPATLVQPVGSPLSLECTVEGTSNPNLYWYRQAAGRGLQLLFYSVGIGQISSEVPQNLSASRPQDRQFILSSKKLLLSDSGFYLCAWTGGGRGAYGYTFGSGTRLTVV.

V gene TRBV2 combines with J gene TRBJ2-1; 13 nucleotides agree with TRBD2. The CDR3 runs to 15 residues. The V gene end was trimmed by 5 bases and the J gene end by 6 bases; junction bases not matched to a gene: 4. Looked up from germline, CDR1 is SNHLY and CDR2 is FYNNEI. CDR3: CASSPTSGGANEQFF. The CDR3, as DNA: TGTGCCAGCAGTCCCACTAGCGGGGGGGCCAATGAGCAGTTCTTC. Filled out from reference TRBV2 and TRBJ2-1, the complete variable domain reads EPEVTQTPSHQVTQMGQEVILRCVPISNHLYFYWYRQILGQKVEFLVSFYNNEISEKSEIFDDQFSVERPDGSNFTLKIRSTKLEDSAMYFCASSPTSGGANEQFFGPGTRLTVL.

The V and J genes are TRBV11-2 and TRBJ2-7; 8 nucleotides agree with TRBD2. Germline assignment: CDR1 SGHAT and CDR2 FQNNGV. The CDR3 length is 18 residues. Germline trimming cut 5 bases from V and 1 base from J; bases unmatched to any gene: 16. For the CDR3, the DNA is TGTGCCAGCAGCCAGCGAGGGCAGGGGCCGGGGGGGTCCTACGAGCAGTACTTC. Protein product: CASSQRGQGPGGSYEQYF.

The CDR3 region is CASSAGTGNTEAFF. The CDR3 coding sequence is TGTGCCAGCTCAGCCGGGACGGGGAACACTGAAGCTTTCTTT. The rearrangement joins TRBV18 to TRBJ1-1; a possible D gene is TRBD1 (5 bases). The CDR3 contains 14 residues. V dropped 5 bases and J dropped 1 base, with 11 bases sitting between them. Germline values: CDR1 KGHSH, CDR2 LQKENI.

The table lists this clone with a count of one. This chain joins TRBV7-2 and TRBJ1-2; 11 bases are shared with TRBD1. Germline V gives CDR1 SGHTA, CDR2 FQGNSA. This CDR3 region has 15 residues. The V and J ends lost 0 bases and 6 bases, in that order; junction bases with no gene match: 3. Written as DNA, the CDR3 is TGTGCCAGCAGCTTAGCGGACAGGGGGCTTGATGGCTACACCTTC. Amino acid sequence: CASSLADRGLDGYTF.

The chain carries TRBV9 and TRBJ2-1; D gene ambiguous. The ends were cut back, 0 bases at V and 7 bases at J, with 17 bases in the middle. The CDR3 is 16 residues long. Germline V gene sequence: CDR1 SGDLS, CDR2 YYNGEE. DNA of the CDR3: TGTGCCAGCAGCGTAGCGGCATCCCCACCGAGGAATGAGCAGTTCTTC. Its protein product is CASSVAASPPRNEQFF.